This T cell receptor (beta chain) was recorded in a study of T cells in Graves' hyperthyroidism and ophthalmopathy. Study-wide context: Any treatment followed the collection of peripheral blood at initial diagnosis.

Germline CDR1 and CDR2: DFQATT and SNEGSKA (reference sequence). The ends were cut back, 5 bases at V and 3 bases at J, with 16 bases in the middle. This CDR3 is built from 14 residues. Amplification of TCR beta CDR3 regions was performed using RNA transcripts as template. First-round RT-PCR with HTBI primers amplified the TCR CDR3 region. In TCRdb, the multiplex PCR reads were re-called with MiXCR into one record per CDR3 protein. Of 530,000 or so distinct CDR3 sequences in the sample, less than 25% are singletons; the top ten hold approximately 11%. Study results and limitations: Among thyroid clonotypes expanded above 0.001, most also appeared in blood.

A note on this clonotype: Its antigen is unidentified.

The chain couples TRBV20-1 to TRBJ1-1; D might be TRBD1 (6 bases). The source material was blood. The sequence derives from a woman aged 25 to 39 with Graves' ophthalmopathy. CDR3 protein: CSAVIWGAHTEAFF. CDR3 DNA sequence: TGCAGTGCTGTCATTTGGGGGGCTCACACTGAAGCTTTCTTT.